This is a list of T cell receptor beta chains from one sample in a study of cytotoxic CD8 clonotypes in ibrutinib-treated CLL. Profiled with immunoSEQ multiplex PCR; TCRdb holds only in-frame clones, not every one. The sample includes tens of thousands of clones, around 75% of them seen just once. Material: PBMCs, obtained after 12 months of ibrutinib treatment. These receptors were collected from a human donor with chronic lymphocytic leukemia. Both conserved end residues are part of each CDR3. A D gene is named only where the DNA matches it firmly. Size tells how often a clone was seen (once, few, many) or the class of an expanded clone, and some rows leave it out.

>TRBV30|TRBJ2-5|NA|NA
TGTGCCTGGGCCCTGGGGTACCAAGAGACCCAGTACTTC
CAWALGYQETQYF
>TRBV30|TRBJ1-6|TRBD1|NA
TGTGCCTGGAGTACTGCCCCGGGGACAGGAAGGCGCTTT
CAWSTAPGTGRRF
>TRBV9|TRBJ2-2|TRBD1|NA
TGTGCCAGCAGCGTAGGGGGACAGGGTTGGGCCGGGGAGCTGTTTTTT
CASSVGGQGWAGELFF
>TRBV6-5|TRBJ1-2|NA|NA
TGTGCCAGCAGTTACTCGGGGGAGGTATCATCAGGCTACACCTTC
CASSYSGEVSSGYTF
>TRBV28|TRBJ1-1|NA|NA
TGCGCCGTGGGGGAAACTGAAGCTTTCTTT
CAVGETEAFF
>TRBV10-3|TRBJ1-3|NA|once
TGTGCCAACCCCTCCCCCCGGGCCAACTCTGGAAACACCATATATTTT
CANPSPRANSGNTIYF
>TRBV28|TRBJ2-7|NA|NA
TGTGCCAGCAGTGGAACTCCCACGGGCGAGCAGTACTTC
CASSGTPTGEQYF
>TRBV28|TRBJ1-1|NA|NA
TGTGCCAGCACCTGGGGTGGAAGCCTGAACGCTGAAGCTTTCTTT
CASTWGGSLNAEAFF
>TRBV28|TRBJ1-1|NA|NA
TGTGCCAGTTCACTTGGGGGATGGGCTGAAGCTTTCTTT
CASSLGGWAEAFF
>TRBV30|TRBJ2-2|TRBD1|NA
TGTGCCTGGAGTGCCCGGGACAGGGACGCCGGGGAGCTGTTTTTT
CAWSARDRDAGELFF
>TRBV5-1|TRBJ1-6|NA|NA
TGCGCCAGCAGCTTGGTGGGGGCGCGAAATTCACCCCTCCACTTT
CASSLVGARNSPLHF
>TRBV11-2|TRBJ2-5|NA|NA
TGTGCCAGCAGCCCAACAGCCGCCCAAGAGACCCAGTACTTC
CASSPTAAQETQYF
>TRBV28|TRBJ2-3|NA|NA
TGTGCCAGCAGTACCCCTTATGGACGGGCCGACACAGATACGCAGTATTTT
CASSTPYGRADTDTQYF
>TRBV28|TRBJ2-1|NA|NA
TGTGCCAGCAGTTTGATCCTCTACAATGAGCAGTTCTTC
CASSLILYNEQFF
>TRBV28|TRBJ1-5|NA|few
TGTGCCAGCTTAGACAGTGGCCAGCCCCAGCATTTT
CASLDSGQPQHF
>TRBV27|TRBJ2-2|NA|NA
TGTGCCACCACGAACACCGGGGAGCTGTTTTTT
CATTNTGELFF
>TRBV28|TRBJ1-1|TRBD1|NA
TGTGCCAGCAGCACCTCGGGACAGGGTCCGCGGACTGAAGCTTTCTTT
CASSTSGQGPRTEAFF
>TRBV6-1|TRBJ1-2|NA|NA
TGTGCCAGCAGTGAAGCGCTCCGGGGGGGGAACTATGGCTACACCTTC
CASSEALRGGNYGYTF
>TRBV15|TRBJ2-2|NA|NA
TGTGCCACCAGCAGACCCGGTGGTAGTGGGAACACCGGGGAGCTGTTTTTT
CATSRPGGSGNTGELFF
>TRBV9|TRBJ2-7|NA|once
TGTGCCAGCAGCCCCCACAGGGAAGAGGTATACGAGCAGTACTTC
CASSPHREEVYEQYF
>TRBV7-2|TRBJ1-5|NA|NA
TGTGCCAGCAGCCTCCTGGGGACAAATAGCAATCAGCCCCAGCATTTT
CASSLLGTNSNQPQHF
>TRBV25-1|TRBJ2-6|TRBD2|NA
TGTGCCAGCAGTGAGTTGGGGGGGACTGGGGCCAACGTCCTGACTTTC
CASSELGGTGANVLTF
>TRBV7-9|TRBJ2-5|NA|NA
TGTGCCAGCAGCCGCGGGGAAGAGACCCAGTACTTC
CASSRGEETQYF
>TRBV6-4|TRBJ2-1|TRBD2|NA
TGTGCCAGCGCCGGGACTAGCGCAGGAAATGAGCAGTTCTTC
CASAGTSAGNEQFF
>TRBV4-2|TRBJ2-6|NA|medium-sized
TGTGCCAGCAGCCAAGAGGGGCCGCTCTCTGGGGCCAACGTCCTGACTTTC
CASSQEGPLSGANVLTF
>TRBV19|TRBJ1-5|NA|NA
TGCGCCGGGGGGGGCGGTGGCAATCAGCCCCAGCATTTT
CAGGGGGNQPQHF
>TRBV10-3|TRBJ1-1|NA|NA
TGTGCCATCAGTGAGACCATCGCGGGGGCTGAAGCTTTCTTT
CAISETIAGAEAFF
>TRBV10-3|TRBJ1-2|NA|NA
TGTGCCATCAGCGCGACAGGTCGGGGCGATGGCTACACCTTC
CAISATGRGDGYTF
>TRBV10-1|TRBJ2-1|NA|NA
TGCGCCAGCAGTGAGTCTAATCGGAACGGTCTCTTCTACAATGAGCAGTTCTTC
CASSESNRNGLFYNEQFF
>TRBV29-1|TRBJ1-4|NA|few
TGCAGCGTTGAAGGACAGTTGGGTGAAAAACTGTTTTTT
CSVEGQLGEKLFF
>TRBV20-1|TRBJ2-7|NA|NA
TGCAGTGCCCCGGCGCCGTACGAGCAGTACTTC
CSAPAPYEQYF
>TRBV5-6|TRBJ1-2|NA|NA
TGTGCCAGCAGCTTGGCTGTAGGAACTCTGAGTGGGGGCTACACCTTC
CASSLAVGTLSGGYTF
>TRBV19|TRBJ1-5|NA|few
TGTGCCAGTACCCTAAGGGGGACTTATAGCAATCAGCCCCAGCATTTT
CASTLRGTYSNQPQHF
>TRBV7-9|TRBJ1-2|TRBD1|NA
TGTGCCAGCACCCCGGGGACAGACTATGGCTACACCTTC
CASTPGTDYGYTF
>TRBV5-1|TRBJ2-3|NA|NA
TGCGCCAGCAGCCAACAGCCTTCGTCTAGCACAGATACGCAGTATTTT
CASSQQPSSSTDTQYF
>TRBV29-1|TRBJ2-7|NA|NA
TGCAGCGCCGGGACTTCCTACGAGCAGTACTTC
CSAGTSYEQYF
>TRBV7-2|TRBJ2-5|NA|few
TGTGCCAGCAGCTTAGGGGGGGGCCCCCAAGAGACCCAGTACTTC
CASSLGGGPQETQYF
>TRBV9|TRBJ2-7|TRBD2|few
TGTGCCAGCAGCAAGACTAGCGCCCAGAGCTCCTACGAGCAGTACTTC
CASSKTSAQSSYEQYF
>TRBV19|TRBJ2-7|NA|NA
TGTGCCAGTAGTAGGGCCCCCTACGAGCAGTACTTC
CASSRAPYEQYF
>TRBV5-4|TRBJ2-7|NA|once
TGTGCCAGCACCGGGGAGGACAGGAGCTACGAGCAGTACTTC
CASTGEDRSYEQYF
>TRBV5-4|TRBJ2-1|NA|NA
TGTGCCAGCAGCCTTAGGACGGGGGACGATGAGCAGTTCTTC
CASSLRTGDDEQFF
>TRBV15|TRBJ2-3|NA|medium-sized
TGTGCCACCAGCAGGGACATAAATACGCAGTATTTT
CATSRDINTQYF
>TRBV7-8|TRBJ2-5|NA|NA
TGTGCCAGCAGCTTAGTGGGCCGGGAGACCCAGTACTTC
CASSLVGRETQYF
>TRBV13|TRBJ1-6|TRBD1|few
TGTGCCAGCAGCACAACCGGGACAGGGGCCTCACCCCTCCACTTT
CASSTTGTGASPLHF
>TRBV5-1|TRBJ2-1|NA|once
TGCGCCAGCAGCTTGACGGACCCCTCCTACAATGAGCAGTTCTTC
CASSLTDPSYNEQFF
>TRBV27|TRBJ2-3|NA|NA
TGTGCCAGCAGTTTAGGGGTCTCCCCTGTGGGTACGCAGTATTTT
CASSLGVSPVGTQYF
>TRBV27|TRBJ2-4|NA|NA
TGTGCCGCCGGGACCACCAAAAACATTCAGTACTTC
CAAGTTKNIQYF
>TRBV7-9|TRBJ1-2|NA|NA
TGTGCCAGCAGCTTGGAGACACACTATGGCTACACCTTC
CASSLETHYGYTF
>TRBV29-1|TRBJ2-3|TRBD1|NA
TGCAGCGCCGGTGGGTGGAACAGGGGAAGCACAGATACGCAGTATTTT
CSAGGWNRGSTDTQYF
>TRBV6-5|TRBJ2-1|NA|NA
TGTGCCAGCAGCCGGACTGGAGATGAGCAGTTCTTC
CASSRTGDEQFF
>TRBV2|TRBJ2-7|NA|NA
TGTGCCAGCAGGGGGGGGACAGTCAACTTCTACGAGCAGTACTTC
CASRGGTVNFYEQYF
>TRBV5-1|TRBJ2-1|NA|NA
TGCGCCAGCAGCTTTGCGGGGGCCAATGAGCAGTTCTTC
CASSFAGANEQFF
>TRBV5-1|TRBJ2-3|NA|NA
TGCGCCAGCAGCTTGGGGGGGCCCAATACGCAGTATTTT
CASSLGGPNTQYF